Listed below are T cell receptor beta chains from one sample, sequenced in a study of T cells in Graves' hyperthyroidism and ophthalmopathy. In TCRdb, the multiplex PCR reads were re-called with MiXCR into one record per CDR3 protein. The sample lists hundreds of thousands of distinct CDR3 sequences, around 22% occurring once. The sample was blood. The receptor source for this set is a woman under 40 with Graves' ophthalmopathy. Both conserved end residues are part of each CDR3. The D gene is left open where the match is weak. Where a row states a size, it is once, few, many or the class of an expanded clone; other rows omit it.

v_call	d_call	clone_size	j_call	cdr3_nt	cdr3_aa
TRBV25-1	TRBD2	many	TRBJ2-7	TGTGCCAGCAGTGACGGGACTACCAACGAGCAGTACTTC	CASSDGTTNEQYF
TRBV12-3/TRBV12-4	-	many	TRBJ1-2	TGTGCCAGCAGTTTACTTCCTAACTATGGCTACACCTTC	CASSLLPNYGYTF
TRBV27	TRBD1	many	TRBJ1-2	TGTGCCAGCAGTATAGGGACAGGGAACGGCTACACCTTC	CASSIGTGNGYTF
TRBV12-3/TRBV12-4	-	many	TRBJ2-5	TGTGCCAGCACCCCCAGCAGGAGAACGGGTCAGGAGACCCAGTACTTC	CASTPSRRTGQETQYF
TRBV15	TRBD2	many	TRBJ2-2	TGTGCCACCAGCAGAGGCACTAGCGGTTACACCGGGGAGCTGTTTTTT	CATSRGTSGYTGELFF
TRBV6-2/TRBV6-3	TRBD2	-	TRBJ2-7	TGTGCCAGCAGTACAGCCGGGACTAGTAACGAGCAGTACTTC	CASSTAGTSNEQYF
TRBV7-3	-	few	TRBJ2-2	TGTGCCAGCAGCCTAAACCCGGGTCCGAACACCGGGGAGCTGTTTTTT	CASSLNPGPNTGELFF
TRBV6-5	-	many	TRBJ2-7	TGTGCCAGCAGTTACTACCGGGACCTAGGGGGCGAGCAGTACTTC	CASSYYRDLGGEQYF
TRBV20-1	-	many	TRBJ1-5	TGCAGTGCTAGGCGTGGAGATCAGCCCCAGCATTTT	CSARRGDQPQHF
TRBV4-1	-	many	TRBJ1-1	TGCGCCAGCAGCCAACCCGGACGTGTCAAGGGGGCTTTCTTT	CASSQPGRVKGAFF
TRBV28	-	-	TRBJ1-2	TGTGCCAGCAAGGAGTGGGGCTATGGCTACACCTTC	CASKEWGYGYTF
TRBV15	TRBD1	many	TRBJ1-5	TGTGCCACCAGCAGAGGTAAGGCAGGGGGCCCACAGCCCCAGCATTTT	CATSRGKAGGPQPQHF
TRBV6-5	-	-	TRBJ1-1	TGTGCCAGCAGTTACCGACTGAGGGACGGTGAAGCTTTCTTT	CASSYRLRDGEAFF
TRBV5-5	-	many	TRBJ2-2	TGTGCCAGCAGCTTGGTGCCAGGGGCCGGGGAGCTGTTTTTT	CASSLVPGAGELFF
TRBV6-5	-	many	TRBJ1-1	TGTGCCAGCAGAAACCAGGGGAACGCTTTCTTT	CASRNQGNAFF
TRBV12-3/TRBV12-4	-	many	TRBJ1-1	TGTGCCAGCAGACGGGCAGACCCGAACACTGAAGCTTTCTTT	CASRRADPNTEAFF
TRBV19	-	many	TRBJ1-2	TGTGCCAGTAGTATGAAGCCTAACTATGGCTACACCTTC	CASSMKPNYGYTF
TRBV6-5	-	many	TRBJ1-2	TGTGCCAGCAGTTACGGGGTTTGGGGTTATGGCTACACCTTC	CASSYGVWGYGYTF
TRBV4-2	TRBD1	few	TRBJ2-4	TGTGCCAGCAGCCAAGATCCAAGGGGGCCCAAAAACATTCAGTACTTC	CASSQDPRGPKNIQYF
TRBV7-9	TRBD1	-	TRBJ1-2	TGTGCCAGCAGCTTGTCGGACAGGGTGGACTATGGCTACACCTTC	CASSLSDRVDYGYTF
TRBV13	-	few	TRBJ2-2	TGTGCCAGCAGCTCCGACAGCTACACCGGGGAGCTGTTTTTT	CASSSDSYTGELFF
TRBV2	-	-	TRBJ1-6	TGTGCCAGCAGTAACAGGGCCCTCCACTTT	CASSNRALHF
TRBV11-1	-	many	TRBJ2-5	TGTGCCAGCAGCCGGGACCAGGGGGAGACCCAGTACTTC	CASSRDQGETQYF
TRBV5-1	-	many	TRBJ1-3	TGCGCCAGCAGCCGGGACAAGAGCTCTGGAAACACCATATATTTT	CASSRDKSSGNTIYF